Given below is one TCR beta chain in context. Antigen specificity is unknown. The data originate from a study of cytomegalovirus exposure and HLA in healthy donors. Findings and caveats of the study: Across donors, presence/absence analyses took sequencing depth to be roughly uniform. A later analysis found TCR association rates differed by HLA locus, highest for DRB1 and lowest for HLA-C.

The CDR3 runs 17 residues. CDR1 is MDHEN, CDR2 SYDVKM, per germline. The V gene lost 3 bases and the J gene lost 1 base, with 15 bases spanning the gap. The PCR employed 60 Vbeta primers together with 13 Jbeta primers. Assay: immunoSEQ multiplex PCR; the TCRdb copy retains only in-frame clones and omits some. Of about 52,000 clones listed, about three quarters were seen once; the top ten hold 7% to 10%. The J gene is TRBJ2-2, the V gene TRBV28; tentative D call: TRBD2 (5 bases). Sequenced sample: PBMCs. The source of this sequence is a woman aged 50 to 65 in good health and CMV-seronegative. In DNA form, the CDR3 reads TGTGCCAGCAGTTTCCTAGGGTCCGGGAAGAACACCGGGGAGCTGTTTTTT. Protein: CASSFLGSGKNTGELFF.